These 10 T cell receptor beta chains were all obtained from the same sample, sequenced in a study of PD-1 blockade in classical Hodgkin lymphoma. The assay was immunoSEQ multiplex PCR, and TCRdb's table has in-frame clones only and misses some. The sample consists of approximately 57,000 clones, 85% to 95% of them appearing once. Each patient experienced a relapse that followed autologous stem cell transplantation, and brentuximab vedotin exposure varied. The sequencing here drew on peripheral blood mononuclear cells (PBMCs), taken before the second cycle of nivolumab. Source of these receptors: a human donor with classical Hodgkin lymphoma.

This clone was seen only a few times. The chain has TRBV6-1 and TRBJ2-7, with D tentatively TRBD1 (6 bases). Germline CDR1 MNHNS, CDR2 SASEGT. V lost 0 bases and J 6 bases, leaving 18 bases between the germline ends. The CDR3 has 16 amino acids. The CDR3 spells CASSEAPGDGDTEQYF. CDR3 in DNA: TGTGCCAGCAGTGAAGCACCAGGGGACGGAGACACCGAGCAGTACTTC.

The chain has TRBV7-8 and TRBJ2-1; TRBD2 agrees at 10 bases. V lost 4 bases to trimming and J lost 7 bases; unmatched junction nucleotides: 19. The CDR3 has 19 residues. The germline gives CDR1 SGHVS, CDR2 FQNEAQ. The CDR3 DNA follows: TGTGCCAGCAGCTCAGGGGGGCGGACCGGGACTAGCGTACAAAATGAGCAGTTCTTC. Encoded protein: CASSSGGRTGTSVQNEQFF.

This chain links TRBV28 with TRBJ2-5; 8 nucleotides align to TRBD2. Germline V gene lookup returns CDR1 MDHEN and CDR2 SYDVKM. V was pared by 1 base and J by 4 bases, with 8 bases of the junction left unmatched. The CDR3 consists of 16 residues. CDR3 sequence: CASSLSGGAQGETQYF. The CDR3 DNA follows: TGTGCCAGCAGTTTATCGGGGGGGGCCCAGGGAGAGACCCAGTACTTC.

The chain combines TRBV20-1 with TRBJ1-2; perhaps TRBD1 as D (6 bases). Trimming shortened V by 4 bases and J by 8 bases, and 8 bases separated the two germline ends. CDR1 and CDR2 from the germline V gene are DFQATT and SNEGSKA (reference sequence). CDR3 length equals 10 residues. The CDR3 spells CSAKQGGYTF. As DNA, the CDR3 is TGCAGTGCTAAACAGGGCGGCTACACCTTC.

The CDR3 protein is CAIRADGATNEKLFF. The DNA of the CDR3 is TGTGCCATCAGAGCGGACGGGGCAACTAATGAAAAACTGTTTTTT. V is TRBV10-3 and J is TRBJ1-4; D is unresolved. The CDR3 consists of 15 residues. Germline V gene data show CDR1 as ENHRY and CDR2 as SYGVKD. Trimming removed 6 bases at V and 0 bases at J, with 11 bases between.

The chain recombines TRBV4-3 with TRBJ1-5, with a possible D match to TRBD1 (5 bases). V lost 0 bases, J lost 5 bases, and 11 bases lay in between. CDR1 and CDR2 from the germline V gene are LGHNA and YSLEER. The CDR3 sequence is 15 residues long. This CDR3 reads CASSQEQDIDQPQHF. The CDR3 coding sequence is TGCGCCAGCAGCCAAGAACAGGATATCGATCAGCCCCAGCATTTT.

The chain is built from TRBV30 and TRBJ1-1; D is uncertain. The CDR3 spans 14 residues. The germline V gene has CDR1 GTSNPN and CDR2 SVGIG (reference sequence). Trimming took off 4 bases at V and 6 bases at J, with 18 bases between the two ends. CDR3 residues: CAWKREGGWSEAFF. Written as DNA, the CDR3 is TGTGCCTGGAAGCGCGAGGGTGGTTGGTCTGAAGCTTTCTTT.

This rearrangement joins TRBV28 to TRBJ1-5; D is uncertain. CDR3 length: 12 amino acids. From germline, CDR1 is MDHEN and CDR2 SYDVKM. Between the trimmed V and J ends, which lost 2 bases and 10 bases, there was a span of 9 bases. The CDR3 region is CASSLGSGPQHF. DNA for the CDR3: TGTGCCAGCAGTTTAGGCAGTGGTCCCCAGCATTTT.

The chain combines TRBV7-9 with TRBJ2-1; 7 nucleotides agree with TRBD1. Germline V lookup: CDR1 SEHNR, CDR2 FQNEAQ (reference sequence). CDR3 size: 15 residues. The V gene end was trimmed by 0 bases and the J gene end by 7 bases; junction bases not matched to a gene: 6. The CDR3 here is CASSLAGTVLNEQFF. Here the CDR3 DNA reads TGTGCCAGCAGCTTAGCCGGGACAGTACTAAATGAGCAGTTCTTC.

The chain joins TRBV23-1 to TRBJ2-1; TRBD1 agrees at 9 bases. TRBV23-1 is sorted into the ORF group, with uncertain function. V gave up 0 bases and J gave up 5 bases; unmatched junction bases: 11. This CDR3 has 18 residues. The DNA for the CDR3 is TGCGCCAGCAGTCAATCTCGGGACAGGGCCTGGGGGGACAATGAGCAGTTCTTC. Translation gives CASSQSRDRAWGDNEQFF.